Listed below are T cell receptor beta chains from one sample, sequenced in a study of cytomegalovirus exposure and HLA in healthy donors. The method was immunoSEQ multiplex PCR; TCRdb's version includes in-frame clones alone and lacks a portion of them. The sample holds approximately 120,000 clones. The sequencing input was PBMCs. These receptors came from a man between 18 and 35 years old in good health and CMV-seronegative. Both conserved end residues are part of each CDR3. A D gene is named only where the DNA matches it firmly.

d_gene	j_gene	v_gene	CDR3nt	CDR3aa
TRBD1	TRBJ2-5	TRBV10-1	TGCGCCAGCAGCACGGACAGGGTGTGGGAGACCCAGTACTTC	CASSTDRVWETQYF
TRBD2	TRBJ2-7	TRBV18	TGTGAGTGCGGGAGGGGCTCCTACGAGCAGTACTTC	CECGRGSYEQYF
-	TRBJ2-3	TRBV19	TGTGCCAGTAGTAAGGCGCAGGCGTACACAGATACGCAGTATTTT	CASSKAQAYTDTQYF
-	TRBJ1-5	TRBV5-6	TGCGCCAGCAGCCGTCGGGCGCAGGGGAACTATCAGCCCCAGCATTTT	CASSRRAQGNYQPQHF
-	TRBJ1-1	TRBV9	TGTGCCAGCAGCGCCCATGGGGCGGTCAGTGACACTGAAGCTTTCTTT	CASSAHGAVSDTEAFF
-	TRBJ1-5	TRBV7-9	TGTGCCAGCATCCCCCAGGGAGGGAACCAGCCCCAGCATTTT	CASIPQGGNQPQHF
-	TRBJ1-2	TRBV5-6	TGTGCCAGCACTTCGGGGTTTAACTATGGCTACACCTTC	CASTSGFNYGYTF
-	TRBJ1-1	TRBV18	TGTGCCAGCTCACCGGCGGCGGGGAACACTGAAGCTTTCTTT	CASSPAAGNTEAFF
TRBD1	TRBJ1-2	TRBV19	TGTGCCAGTAGCCCGGACAGGGAATGGAGCGGCTACACCTTC	CASSPDREWSGYTF
TRBD2	TRBJ2-7	TRBV18	TGTGCCAGCTCAGGGGCTAGCGGGAGCTCCTACGAGCAGTACTTC	CASSGASGSSYEQYF
TRBD2	TRBJ2-5	TRBV4-1	TGCGCCAGCAGCCAAGATTGGGGGGGTTCAGAGACCCAGTACTTC	CASSQDWGGSETQYF
TRBD2	TRBJ2-5	TRBV5-6	TGTGCCAGCAGCCCCGCGTTGGGCGGGGGGGTCCAAGAGACCCAGTACTTC	CASSPALGGGVQETQYF
-	TRBJ1-5	TRBV28	TGTGCCAGCAGTAGATTTACGGGGCAGCCCCAGCATTTT	CASSRFTGQPQHF
-	TRBJ1-2	TRBV7-3	TGTGCCAGCAGCTCCGACAGGAGAATGTCTCGCTACACCTTC	CASSSDRRMSRYTF
-	TRBJ2-7	TRBV5-1	TGCGCCAGCTCCGATCAGGGGACCTACGAGCAGTACTTC	CASSDQGTYEQYF
-	TRBJ1-5	TRBV4-1	TGCGCCAGCAGCCAACATCAGGGGCCTAGCAATCAGCCCCAGCATTTT	CASSQHQGPSNQPQHF
-	TRBJ2-7	TRBV7-9	TGTGCCAGCATACAGGTTGGCTCCTACGAGCAGTACTTC	CASIQVGSYEQYF
-	TRBJ2-1	TRBV6-1	TGTGCCAGCAGTCCGAAAGGGGGTCCGCAGTTCTTC	CASSPKGGPQFF